A selection of T cell receptor beta chains follows, all from one sample in a study of shared clonotypes between healthy human individuals. The data were produced by immunoSEQ multiplex PCR, yet TCRdb's version contains in-frame clones alone and is incomplete. The data hold around 2.1 million clones, with approximately 94% observed a single time. Sample: naive CD8+ T cells from PBMCs. These TCRs come from a man between 18 and 29 years old in good health. Some clones in this sample may be carry-over from other donors' samples. Both conserved end residues are part of each CDR3. The D gene is left open where the match is weak. Only part of the rows carry a size: once, few, many, or a class if the clone is expanded.

cdr3_length	clone_size	v_call	d_call	j_call	cdr3_aa	cdr3_nt
13	NA	TRBV4-1	TRBD1	TRBJ1-4	CASSRTGDEKLFF	TGCGCCAGCAGCCGGACAGGGGATGAAAAACTGTTTTTT
20	NA	TRBV4-1	TRBD1	TRBJ2-1	CASSQDRGDREVRSYNEQFF	TGCGCCAGCAGCCAAGACCGAGGTGACAGGGAAGTACGGTCCTACAATGAGCAGTTCTTC
15	NA	TRBV19	NA	TRBJ2-7	CASSIAPSANYEQYF	TGTGCCAGTAGTATAGCCCCCTCGGCCAACTACGAGCAGTACTTC
15	NA	TRBV28	TRBD1	TRBJ1-2	CASSLGQGRNYGYTF	TGTGCCAGCAGTTTGGGACAGGGGCGTAACTATGGCTACACCTTC
13	NA	TRBV7-8	NA	TRBJ1-2	CASSLGSLRGYTF	TGTGCCAGCAGCTTAGGATCCCTTCGTGGCTACACCTTC
17	NA	TRBV2	NA	TRBJ2-7	CASSERERVTPLYEQYF	TGTGCCAGCAGTGAAAGGGAACGCGTTACCCCCCTTTACGAGCAGTACTTC
17	NA	TRBV27	TRBD2	TRBJ2-7	CASSLSEGLAGFYEQYF	TGTGCCAGCAGTTTATCGGAGGGACTAGCGGGCTTCTACGAGCAGTACTTC
13	few	TRBV28	NA	TRBJ1-2	CASSLDSRGGYTF	TGTGCCAGCAGCCTGGACTCACGCGGGGGCTACACCTTC
12	NA	TRBV29-1	TRBD2	TRBJ2-1	CSVPHPSGSKFF	TGCAGCGTCCCCCATCCTAGCGGCTCCAAGTTCTTC
17	NA	TRBV9	TRBD2	TRBJ2-2	CASSPSLTSGDTGELFF	TGTGCCAGCAGCCCAAGCCTGACTAGCGGGGACACCGGGGAGCTGTTTTTT
15	NA	TRBV13	NA	TRBJ2-6	CASSLGLRGANVLTF	TGTGCCAGCAGCTTAGGCCTTCGTGGGGCCAACGTCCTGACTTTC
14	NA	TRBV28	NA	TRBJ2-4	CASSKVLAKNIQYF	TGTGCCAGCAGTAAGGTATTAGCCAAAAACATTCAGTACTTC
14	NA	TRBV7-2	TRBD1	TRBJ2-7	CASSWGTGSYEQYF	TGTGCCAGCAGCTGGGGGACAGGGTCCTACGAGCAGTACTTC
15	NA	TRBV4-1	NA	TRBJ2-3	CASSPLFEGASTEYF	TGCGCCAGCAGCCCCCTTTTCGAGGGAGCCTCGACTGAGTATTTT
16	NA	TRBV2	NA	TRBJ2-7	CASTPSGGVFSYEQYF	TGTGCCAGCACCCCGAGCGGCGGTGTTTTCTCCTACGAGCAGTACTTC
14	NA	TRBV5-1	TRBD2	TRBJ2-2	CASSQRGNTGELFF	TGCGCCAGCAGCCAGCGGGGTAACACCGGGGAGCTGTTTTTT
15	NA	TRBV6-1	NA	TRBJ1-5	CASSPGDGDNQPQHF	TGTGCCAGCAGTCCCGGGGATGGAGACAATCAGCCCCAGCATTTT
16	NA	TRBV5-1	NA	TRBJ2-4	CASSLASPTAKNIQYF	TGCGCCAGCAGCTTGGCCTCACCGACAGCCAAAAACATTCAGTACTTC
16	NA	TRBV13	NA	TRBJ1-2	CASSPLRGGRSYGYTF	TGTGCCAGCAGCCCTCTCAGAGGGGGGCGGTCCTATGGCTACACCTTC
15	NA	TRBV30	TRBD2	TRBJ2-5	CAWSVQREGPETQYF	TGTGCCTGGAGTGTCCAGCGGGAGGGCCCAGAGACCCAGTACTTC
11	NA	TRBV5-8	NA	TRBJ2-5	CASSTPGTQYF	TGTGCCAGCAGCACCCCCGGGACCCAGTACTTC
11	few	TRBV28	TRBD1	TRBJ1-1	CASSLAGGAFF	TGTGCCAGCAGTTTAGCAGGGGGAGCTTTCTTT
16	NA	TRBV19	NA	TRBJ1-1	CASSIFSSARGTEAFF	TGTGCCAGTAGTATATTTTCGTCCGCCAGGGGCACTGAAGCTTTCTTT
11	NA	TRBV9	NA	TRBJ2-1	CASSVRDEQFF	TGTGCCAGCAGCGTTAGGGATGAGCAGTTCTTC
15	NA	TRBV7-2	NA	TRBJ1-5	CASSFSGEGNQPQHF	TGTGCCAGCAGCTTCAGCGGGGAAGGTAATCAGCCCCAGCATTTT
14	NA	TRBV6-1	NA	TRBJ2-7	CASISGTLTYEQYF	TGTGCCAGCATTTCCGGGACTCTAACCTACGAGCAGTACTTC
12	NA	TRBV27	NA	TRBJ2-7	CASSPRLGEQYF	TGTGCCAGCAGTCCTAGACTAGGCGAGCAGTACTTC
17	NA	TRBV21-1	NA	TRBJ2-2	CASSKDRGAGNTGELFF	TGTGCCAGCAGCAAAGACCGGGGAGCGGGGAACACCGGGGAGCTGTTTTTT
15	NA	TRBV27	TRBD1	TRBJ1-5	CASSDQGAIDQPQHF	TGTGCCAGCAGTGATCAGGGGGCTATCGATCAGCCCCAGCATTTT
15	NA	TRBV19	TRBD2	TRBJ2-1	CATAPRVAGWVEQFF	TGTGCCACCGCACCAAGGGTAGCGGGATGGGTTGAGCAGTTCTTC
14	NA	TRBV29-1	NA	TRBJ2-7	CSVADSSSRDEQYF	TGCAGCGTTGCAGACAGCTCAAGTCGAGACGAGCAGTACTTC
18	NA	TRBV19	TRBD1	TRBJ2-7	CASSSGTGGFAFTYEQYF	TGTGCCAGTAGCTCCGGGACAGGGGGCTTTGCGTTCACCTACGAGCAGTACTTC
13	NA	TRBV12-5	NA	TRBJ2-5	CASGRGMQETQYF	TGTGCTAGTGGTCGGGGTATGCAAGAGACCCAGTACTTC
14	NA	TRBV9	TRBD2	TRBJ2-1	CASSATSGYNEQFF	TGTGCCAGCAGCGCGACTAGCGGCTACAATGAGCAGTTCTTC
15	NA	TRBV4-3	NA	TRBJ2-7	CASSQRTGNDYEQYF	TGCGCCAGCAGCCAACGAACGGGGAACGACTACGAGCAGTACTTC
17	NA	TRBV5-1	NA	TRBJ2-7	CASSPAGSIEGVREQYF	TGCGCCAGCAGCCCGGCAGGGAGCATCGAGGGGGTCCGGGAGCAGTACTTC
14	NA	TRBV27	TRBD1	TRBJ1-1	CASIPRDRGTEAFF	TGTGCCAGCATTCCCCGGGACAGGGGCACTGAAGCTTTCTTT
14	NA	TRBV4-3	NA	TRBJ2-1	CASSPRSRDNEQFF	TGCGCCAGCAGCCCGCGAAGCAGGGACAATGAGCAGTTCTTC
13	NA	TRBV10-2	TRBD1	TRBJ2-3	CASLDREIGTQYF	TGCGCCAGCCTGGACAGGGAGATAGGGACGCAGTATTTT
15	NA	TRBV5-1	NA	TRBJ2-5	CASSFMGVAQETQYF	TGCGCCAGCAGCTTTATGGGGGTCGCACAAGAGACCCAGTACTTC
16	NA	TRBV4-3	TRBD1	TRBJ2-5	CASSQEDRGLQETQYF	TGCGCCAGCAGCCAAGAGGACAGGGGGCTCCAAGAGACCCAGTACTTC
15	NA	TRBV7-2	NA	TRBJ2-2	CASSPRSFNTGELFF	TGTGCCAGCAGCCCTCGATCTTTTAACACCGGGGAGCTGTTTTTT
16	NA	TRBV4-2	NA	TRBJ2-7	CASSQDLEGGGYEQYF	TGTGCCAGCAGCCAAGATTTGGAGGGAGGGGGCTACGAGCAGTACTTC
15	NA	TRBV19	TRBD2	TRBJ2-2	CASSFQREEAGELFF	TGTGCCAGTAGTTTCCAGCGGGAGGAGGCCGGGGAGCTGTTTTTT
17	NA	TRBV7-2	NA	TRBJ2-1	CASSLVGGGSSYNEQFF	TGTGCCAGCAGCTTAGTAGGGGGCGGGAGCTCCTACAATGAGCAGTTCTTC
18	NA	TRBV14	TRBD1	TRBJ1-1	CASSEALGTGLSGTEAFF	TGTGCCAGCAGCGAAGCACTCGGGACAGGGTTATCGGGAACTGAAGCTTTCTTT
13	NA	TRBV9	TRBD1	TRBJ2-7	CASSGQGSYEQYF	TGTGCCAGCAGTGGACAGGGATCTTACGAGCAGTACTTC
15	NA	TRBV7-2	TRBD2	TRBJ2-5	CASSLTAGDQETQYF	TGTGCCAGCAGCTTAACGGCGGGAGATCAAGAGACCCAGTACTTC
15	NA	TRBV27	TRBD1	TRBJ1-2	CASRPLRDSNYGYTF	TGTGCCAGCAGGCCACTCCGGGACAGTAACTATGGCTACACCTTC
14	NA	TRBV28	TRBD1	TRBJ2-7	CASSAGQGSYEQYF	TGTGCCAGCAGCGCCGGACAGGGCTCCTACGAGCAGTACTTC
14	NA	TRBV28	NA	TRBJ1-1	CASTFGNPNTEAFF	TGTGCCAGCACCTTCGGCAATCCGAACACTGAAGCTTTCTTT
16	NA	TRBV15	NA	TRBJ1-4	CATSRDYSATNEKLFF	TGTGCCACCAGCAGAGATTATTCGGCAACTAATGAAAAACTGTTTTTT
14	once	TRBV7-8	NA	TRBJ2-7	CASSQGGEGYEQYF	TGTGCCAGCAGCCAGGGGGGGGAGGGCTACGAGCAGTACTTC
16	NA	TRBV4-2	TRBD1	TRBJ1-4	CASSQDAGQGREKLFF	TGTGCCAGCAGCCAAGATGCGGGACAGGGCCGGGAAAAACTGTTTTTT
15	NA	TRBV9	NA	TRBJ2-5	CASSSPRGQQETQYF	TGTGCCAGCAGCAGCCCCCGGGGTCAGCAAGAGACCCAGTACTTC
13	NA	TRBV30	NA	TRBJ2-7	CAWTLGVSYEQYF	TGTGCCTGGACCTTGGGAGTATCCTACGAGCAGTACTTC
15	NA	TRBV28	TRBD1	TRBJ1-1	CASSNPTGVHTEAFF	TGTGCCAGCTCGAACCCCACAGGGGTACACACTGAAGCTTTCTTT
15	NA	TRBV6-6	NA	TRBJ1-5	CASRGRENSNQPQHF	TGTGCCAGCAGGGGACGAGAAAATAGCAATCAGCCCCAGCATTTT
15	NA	TRBV5-4	NA	TRBJ1-4	CASSLGGGNSEKLFF	TGTGCCAGCAGCTTGGGAGGGGGAAATAGTGAAAAACTGTTTTTT
15	NA	TRBV6-5	TRBD2	TRBJ2-1	CASSQTSGSHNEQFF	TGTGCCAGCAGTCAGACTAGCGGGAGCCACAATGAGCAGTTCTTC